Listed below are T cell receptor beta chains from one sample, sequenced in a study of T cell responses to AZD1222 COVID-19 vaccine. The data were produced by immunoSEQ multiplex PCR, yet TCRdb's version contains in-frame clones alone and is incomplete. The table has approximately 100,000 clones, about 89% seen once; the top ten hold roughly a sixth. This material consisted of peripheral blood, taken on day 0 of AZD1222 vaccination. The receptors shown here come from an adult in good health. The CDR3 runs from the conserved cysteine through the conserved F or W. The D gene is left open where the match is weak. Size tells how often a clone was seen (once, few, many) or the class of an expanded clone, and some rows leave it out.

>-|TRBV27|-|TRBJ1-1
CASSLAVQGVTEAFF
TGTGCCAGCAGTCTCGCCGTTCAGGGCGTCACTGAAGCTTTCTTT
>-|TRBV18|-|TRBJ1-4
CASSPIMVRDPNEKLFF
TGTGCCAGCTCACCGATAATGGTCAGGGATCCTAATGAAAAACTGTTTTTT
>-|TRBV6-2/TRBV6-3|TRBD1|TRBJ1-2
CASSGQGVGYTF
TGTGCCAGCAGTGGACAGGGAGTTGGCTACACCTTC
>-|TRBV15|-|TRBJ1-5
CATSISNQHF
TGTGCCACCAGCATCAGCAACCAGCATTTT
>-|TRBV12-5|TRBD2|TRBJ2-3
CASGLGAGVIDTQYF
TGTGCTAGTGGTTTGGGGGCGGGAGTAATCGATACGCAGTATTTT
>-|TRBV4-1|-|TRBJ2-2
CASSLYRSGGTGELFF
TGCGCCAGCAGCCTCTACCGGTCTGGGGGCACCGGGGAGCTGTTTTTT
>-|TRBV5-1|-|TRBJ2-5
CASSLAAGGSQETQYF
TGCGCCAGCAGCTTGGCGGCAGGGGGGTCTCAAGAGACCCAGTACTTC
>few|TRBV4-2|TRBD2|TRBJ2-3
CASSQDRGSGGDTQYF
TGTGCCAGCAGCCAAGATCGGGGTAGCGGGGGGGATACGCAGTATTTT
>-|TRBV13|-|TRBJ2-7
CASSRGTRAGEQYF
TGTGCCAGCAGCCGTGGAACTAGAGCGGGCGAGCAGTACTTC
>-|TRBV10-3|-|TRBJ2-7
CAISDPNNSRGIYEQYF
TGTGCCATCAGTGACCCTAATAACTCGCGGGGTATCTACGAGCAGTACTTC
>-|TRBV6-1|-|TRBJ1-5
CASSELGRQPQHF
TGTGCCAGCAGTGAGCTGGGGCGCCAGCCCCAGCATTTT
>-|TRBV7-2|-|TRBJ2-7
CASSFLGAGEQYF
TGTGCCAGCAGCTTTCTGGGGGCGGGTGAGCAGTACTTC
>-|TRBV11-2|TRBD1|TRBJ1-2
CASSLQGQGGYGYTF
TGTGCCAGCAGCCTACAAGGTCAGGGGGGCTATGGCTACACCTTC
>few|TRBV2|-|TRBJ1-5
CASRPGSGGQPQHF
TGTGCCAGCAGGCCCGGGAGCGGAGGTCAGCCCCAGCATTTT
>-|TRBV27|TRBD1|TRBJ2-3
CASGSGQLMGATQYF
TGTGCCAGTGGTTCGGGACAGCTTATGGGGGCTACGCAGTATTTT
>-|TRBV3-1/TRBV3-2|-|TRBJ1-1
CASSQKDSNTEAFF
TGTGCCAGCAGCCAAAAAGATTCGAACACTGAAGCTTTCTTT
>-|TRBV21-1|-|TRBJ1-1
CASSKASELNTEAFF
TGTGCCAGCAGCAAAGCATCAGAGTTGAACACTGAAGCTTTCTTT
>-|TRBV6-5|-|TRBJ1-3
CASRTTGRRDTIYF
TGTGCCAGCAGAACGACGGGGAGAAGGGACACCATATATTTT
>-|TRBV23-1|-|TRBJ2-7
CASSQLPKQIYEQYF
TGCGCCAGCAGTCAGCTTCCAAAACAGATTTACGAGCAGTACTTC
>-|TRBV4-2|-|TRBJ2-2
CASSPRDTGELFF
TGTGCCAGCAGCCCCCGGGACACCGGGGAGCTGTTTTTT
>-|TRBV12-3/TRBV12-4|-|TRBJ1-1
CASSPEVTEAFF
TGTGCCAGCAGCCCCGAGGTGACTGAAGCTTTCTTT
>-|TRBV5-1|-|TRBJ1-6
CASTLSTGGNSPLHF
TGCGCCAGCACTCTATCGACAGGAGGGAATTCACCCCTCCACTTT
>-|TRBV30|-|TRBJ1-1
CACQMNTEAFF
TGTGCCTGTCAAATGAACACTGAAGCTTTCTTT
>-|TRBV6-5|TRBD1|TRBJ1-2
CASRRDREPSYGYTF
TGTGCCAGCAGACGCGACAGGGAACCCTCTTATGGCTACACCTTC
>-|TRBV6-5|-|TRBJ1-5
CASRQAVDQPQHF
TGTGCCAGCAGACAGGCGGTTGATCAGCCCCAGCATTTT
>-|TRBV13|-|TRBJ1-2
CASSARRSPSHGYTF
TGTGCCAGCAGCGCCCGGCGGTCCCCCTCTCACGGCTACACCTTC
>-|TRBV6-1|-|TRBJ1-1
CASSEYWVNTEAFF
TGTGCCAGCAGTGAATATTGGGTGAACACTGAAGCTTTCTTT
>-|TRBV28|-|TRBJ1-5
CATAGHPNQPQHF
TGTGCGACGGCAGGGCATCCTAATCAGCCCCAGCATTTT